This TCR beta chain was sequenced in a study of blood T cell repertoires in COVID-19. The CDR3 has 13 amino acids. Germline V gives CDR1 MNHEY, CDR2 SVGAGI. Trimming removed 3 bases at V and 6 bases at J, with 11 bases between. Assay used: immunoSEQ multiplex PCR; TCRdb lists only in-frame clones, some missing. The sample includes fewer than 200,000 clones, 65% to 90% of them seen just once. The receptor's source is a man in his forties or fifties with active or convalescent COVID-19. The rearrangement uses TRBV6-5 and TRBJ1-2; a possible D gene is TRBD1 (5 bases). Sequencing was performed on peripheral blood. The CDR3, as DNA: TGTGCCAGCAGTTATACCGACAGACATGGCTACACCTTC. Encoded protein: CASSYTDRHGYTF.